This T cell receptor (beta chain) was sequenced during a study of persistence of HIV-infected CD4 T cells. General study results and limits: TCRbeta richness was lower in CMV- and Gag-responding cells than in anti-CD3/anti-CD28-responding cells.

This nonspecific control used anti-CD3/anti-CD28 bead stimulation of CD4+ T cells. Sorting of responding CD4+ T cells relied on upregulated CD40 ligand together with CD69. The immunoSEQ assay was version 4, run in survey mode. Genomic DNA was diluted to 10 ng/uL, up to 1 ug per sample. Some clones are missing from TCRdb's copy, which holds only in-frame ones; the method was immunoSEQ multiplex PCR. Among roughly 43,000 clones, roughly 90% were seen once, and the ten largest hold under 1.2%. This CDR3 spans 14 amino acids. V gave up 0 bases and J gave up 7 bases, with 10 bases separating them. The germline gives CDR1 GTSNPN, CDR2 SVGIG (reference sequence). This clone appeared once. Antigen: not known.

This chain links TRBV30 with TRBJ1-6; D is undetermined. The receptor comes from an adult man with HIV who was CMV-seropositive. This specimen was CD4+ T cells sorted from PBMCs after roughly 18-hour stimulation, taken from a patient who received antiretroviral therapy. The CDR3 DNA reads TGTGCCTGGAGTGTACCGGCAACGAATTCACCCCTCCACTTT. It yields the protein CAWSVPATNSPLHF.